What follows describes a single T cell receptor beta chain. This sample stems from a study of CD8 T cells in Susac syndrome. The multiple sclerosis control group consisted of treatment-naive patients whose relapsing-remitting disease, which was either stable or active, fulfilled revised McDonald criteria. TEMRA cells were FACS-enriched, and CD8+ and CD4+ T cells were isolated negatively. Reverse transcription of about 0.5 to 1 ug RNA used random hexamers. With immunoSEQ multiplex PCR, TCR beta CDR3 was amplified across 54 Vbeta and 13 Jbeta. MiXCR was run by TCRdb on the immunoSEQ multiplex PCR reads, yielding one entry per CDR3 protein. The repertoire holds 200,000 to 250,000 distinct CDR3 sequences, 92% seen once, with 0.1% to 0.15% in the top ten. This CDR3 spans 18 amino acids.

Sample: CD8+ T cells from PBMCs. V and J are TRBV21-1 and TRBJ1-6. TRBV21-1 corresponds to a pseudogene. This sequence was found in a human donor with multiple sclerosis. In nucleotides, the CDR3 is TGTGCCAGCAGCCCTCCAGGGTTTGAGCGGGGGAGGAATTCACCCCTCCACTTT. Translation gives CASSPPGFERGRNSPLHF.